The 7 T cell receptor beta chains listed next were all sequenced from one sample in a study of blood T cell repertoires in COVID-19. The data were produced by immunoSEQ multiplex PCR, yet TCRdb's version contains in-frame clones alone and is incomplete. This table has some 110,000 clones, roughly 86% appearing once. What was sequenced was peripheral blood. The receptors here all came from a middle-aged man with acute or convalescent COVID-19.

The rearrangement joins TRBV12-5 to TRBJ2-3; 8 positions match TRBD1. CDR3 length equals 16 residues. Losses at the gene ends were 2 bases for V and 3 bases for J; bases not matched to a gene: 7. Germline V gives CDR1 LGHNT, CDR2 FRNRAP. The CDR3 DNA follows: TGTGCTAGTGGTTTGCAGGGGGCTATAGTTACAGATACGCAGTATTTT. Residues: CASGLQGAIVTDTQYF.

The chain recombines TRBV6-1 with TRBJ1-5, with 7 nucleotides matching TRBD1. Germline CDR1 reads MNHNS; CDR2 reads SASEGT. The CDR3 loop spans 13 amino acids. The junction had 4 bases not matched to a gene; V was cut back by 5 bases and J by 6 bases. For the CDR3, the DNA is TGTGCCAGCAGTAAACAGGGGTCTCAGCCCCAGCATTTT. It codes for CASSKQGSQPQHF.

The chain couples TRBV30 to TRBJ2-1; 10 bases align to TRBD2. This CDR3 is built from 15 residues. Trimming removed 0 bases from V and 7 bases from J; junction bases left unmatched: 6. Germline V CDR1 and CDR2: GTSNPN, SVGIG (reference sequence). CDR3 loop: CAWSVPAGGHNEQFF. DNA of the CDR3: TGTGCCTGGAGTGTACCAGCGGGGGGGCATAATGAGCAGTTCTTC.

J is TRBJ1-1 and V is TRBV5-1; the D gene is possibly TRBD1 (5 bases). The V and J ends lost 3 bases and 6 bases respectively, with 9 bases between them. The germline V gene encodes CDR1 SGHRS and CDR2 YFSETQ. The CDR3 length is 12 residues. The CDR3 is CASSSTGSEAFF. The CDR3 DNA reads as TGCGCCAGCAGCTCCACAGGCTCTGAAGCTTTCTTT.

Comment on this clone: A read error is possible here, since a much larger clone lies one base away. The V and J genes are TRBV7-2 and TRBJ1-2; weak D call: TRBD1 (6 bases). This CDR3 is built from 12 residues. V lost 3 bases and J lost 4, with 6 bases in between. Germline values: CDR1 SGHTA, CDR2 FQGNSA. CDR3 DNA: TGTGCCAGCAGCTTGGACAGCTATGGCTACACCTTC. It encodes CASSLDSYGYTF.

This chain links TRBV5-5 with TRBJ1-6; D unclear. Trimming cost V 0 bases and J 9 bases, with 7 bases left between them. The germline V gene encodes CDR1 SGHKS and CDR2 YYEKEE (reference sequence). The CDR3 spans 13 residues. CDR3 coding DNA: TGTGCCAGCAGCTTGGGGCAGATTTCACCCCTCCACTTT. Its translation: CASSLGQISPLHF. Full variable domain (outside the CDR3, taken from reference TRBV5-5 and TRBJ1-6): DAGVTQSPTHLIKTRGQQVTLRCSPISGHKSVSWYQQVLGQGPQFIFQYYEKEERGRGNFPDRFSARQFPNYSSELNVNALLLGDSALYLCASSLGQISPLHFGNGTRLTVT.

This clone was counted only a few times. The chain recombines TRBV7-8 with TRBJ2-1, with D possibly being TRBD2 (7 bases). There are 17 residues in the CDR3. V lost 5 bases to trimming and J lost 3 bases, with 20 bases between them. The germline CDR1 and CDR2 sequences are SGHVS and FQNEAQ. The CDR3 loop reads CASSPTGASGYYNEQFF. CDR3 nucleotide sequence: TGTGCCAGCAGCCCCACGGGGGCTAGCGGATACTACAATGAGCAGTTCTTC.